The entry that follows covers one T cell receptor beta chain sequence. These data originate in a study of technical replicates of blood from several donors. Generated by immunoSEQ multiplex PCR, the TCRdb table keeps only in-frame clones and is missing some. The data contain about 100,000 clones, almost 96% of them singletons. The CDR3 has 15 amino acids. Trimming took off 6 bases at V and 5 bases at J, with 19 bases between the two ends. Looked up from germline, CDR1 is WSHSY and CDR2 is SAAADI. Material for sequencing was T cells isolated from PBMCs. This receptor was identified in a human donor in good health. The V and J genes are TRBV10-2 and TRBJ2-5, with D perhaps TRBD1 (6 bases). CDR3: CASRQGSSFAETQYF. The CDR3 DNA reads TGCGCCAGCAGGCAGGGGAGTTCGTTCGCGGAGACCCAGTACTTC.